The text below deals with one TCR beta chain. Its matching antigen is unknown. This sample was taken from a study of T cell repertoires in cytomegalovirus infection. Study-wide findings and caveats: In two of eight donors, the top clonotype was HLA-C-restricted CMV-specific. Adding up the frequency of public TCR beta families identified people who carried CMV plus the relevant HLA.

TCRdb reprocessed the reads with MiXCR, giving one entry per CDR3 protein. The table lists 600,000 to 800,000 distinct CDR3 sequences, 24% of them singletons, with around 7.6% in the top ten. The CDR3 has 12 residues. The J segment lost 5 bases and the V segment lost 7 bases, leaving 6 bases of the junction unmatched. Germline CDR1 SQVTM, CDR2 ANQGSEA. This TCR was recovered from a human donor in good health (CMV status not recorded). Some clones in this sample may be carry-over from other donors' samples. This chain links TRBV29-1 with TRBJ1-2, with TRBD1 matching 8 bases. Specimen: CD8+ T cells from PBMCs. CDR3 in DNA: TGCAGCGCCCCAGGGGGCGAGTATGGCTACACCTTC. Encoded protein: CSAPGGEYGYTF. The variable domain in full, with the rest retrieved from reference TRBV29-1 and TRBJ1-2, is SAVISQKPSRDICQRGTSLTIQCQVDSQVTMMFWYRQQPGQSLTLIATANQGSEATYESGFVIDKFPISRPNLTFSTLTVSNMSPEDSSIYLCSAPGGEYGYTFGSGTRLTVV.